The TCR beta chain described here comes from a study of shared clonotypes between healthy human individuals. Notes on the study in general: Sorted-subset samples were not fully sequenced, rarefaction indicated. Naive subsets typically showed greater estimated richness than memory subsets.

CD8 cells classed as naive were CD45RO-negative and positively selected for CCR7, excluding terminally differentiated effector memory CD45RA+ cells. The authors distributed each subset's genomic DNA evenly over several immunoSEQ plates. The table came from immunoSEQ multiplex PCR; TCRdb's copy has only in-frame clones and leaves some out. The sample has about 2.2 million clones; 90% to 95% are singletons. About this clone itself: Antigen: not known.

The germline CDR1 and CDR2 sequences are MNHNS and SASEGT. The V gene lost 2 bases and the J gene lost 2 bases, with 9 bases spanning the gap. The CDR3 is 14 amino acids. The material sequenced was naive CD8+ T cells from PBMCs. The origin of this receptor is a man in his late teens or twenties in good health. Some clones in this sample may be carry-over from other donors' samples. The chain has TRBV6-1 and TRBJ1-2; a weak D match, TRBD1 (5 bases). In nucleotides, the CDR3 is TGTGCCAGCAGTGAAATGGGACGGAACTATGGCTACACCTTC. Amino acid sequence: CASSEMGRNYGYTF.